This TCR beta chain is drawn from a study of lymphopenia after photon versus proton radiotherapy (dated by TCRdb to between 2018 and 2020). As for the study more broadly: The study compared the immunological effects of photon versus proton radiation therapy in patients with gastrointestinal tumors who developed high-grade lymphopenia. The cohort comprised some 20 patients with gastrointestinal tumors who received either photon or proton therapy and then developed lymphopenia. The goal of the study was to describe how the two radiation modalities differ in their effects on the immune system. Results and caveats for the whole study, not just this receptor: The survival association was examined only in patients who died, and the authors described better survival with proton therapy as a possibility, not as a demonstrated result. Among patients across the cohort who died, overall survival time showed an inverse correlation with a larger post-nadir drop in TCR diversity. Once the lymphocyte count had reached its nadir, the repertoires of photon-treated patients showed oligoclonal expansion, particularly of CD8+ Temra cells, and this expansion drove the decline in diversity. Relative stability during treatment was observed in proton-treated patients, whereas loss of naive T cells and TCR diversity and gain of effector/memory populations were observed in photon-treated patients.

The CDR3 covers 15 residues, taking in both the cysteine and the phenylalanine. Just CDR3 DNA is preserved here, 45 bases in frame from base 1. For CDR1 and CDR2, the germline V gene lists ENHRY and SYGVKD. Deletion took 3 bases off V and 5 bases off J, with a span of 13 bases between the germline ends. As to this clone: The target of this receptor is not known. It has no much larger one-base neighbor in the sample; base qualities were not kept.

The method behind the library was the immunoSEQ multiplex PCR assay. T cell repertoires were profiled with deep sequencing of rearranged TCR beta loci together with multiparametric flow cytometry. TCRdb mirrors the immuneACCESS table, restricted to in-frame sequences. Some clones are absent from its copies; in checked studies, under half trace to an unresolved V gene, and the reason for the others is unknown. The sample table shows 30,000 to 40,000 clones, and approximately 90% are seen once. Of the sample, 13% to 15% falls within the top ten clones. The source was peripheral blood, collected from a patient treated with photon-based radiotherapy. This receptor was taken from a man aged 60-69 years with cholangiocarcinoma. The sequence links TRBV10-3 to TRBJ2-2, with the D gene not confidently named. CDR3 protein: CAISEFRLPTGELFF. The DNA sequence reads TGTGCCATCAGTGAATTTCGGCTCCCGACCGGGGAGCTGTTTTTT.